The clone carrying this T cell receptor beta chain was detected ten times or more. Antigen: not known. This sample is part of a study of early T cells in non-severe SARS-CoV-2 infection. Study-wide background: Bulk RNA taken from unsorted whole blood was sequenced, leaving chains unpaired.

Points from the study as a whole: Anti-spike CD8 responses were favored by VDJdb matching, which missed private and CD4 specificities.

Trimming took 0 bases from V and 4 from J; bases not matched to a gene: 8. The CDR3 runs to 16 residues. Germline V gene sequence: CDR1 DFQATT, CDR2 SNEGSKA (reference sequence). In the library, individual cDNA molecules carried attached unique molecular identifiers. A single record per CDR3 protein comes from TCRdb applying MiXCR to the 5' RACE reads. The sample has some 80,000 distinct CDR3 sequences, roughly 13% seen once. V and J are TRBV20-1 and TRBJ2-1; the match to TRBD2 covers 8 bases. The sample comprised whole blood. This receptor was obtained from an adult who was a healthcare worker with PCR-confirmed SARS-CoV-2 infection or an uninfected control (not recorded which). The CDR3 DNA reads as TGCAGTGCTAGAGATCCCCGCAGCGGGGGATACAATGAGCAGTTCTTC. This translates into CSARDPRSGGYNEQFF.